Sequencing of this T cell receptor (beta chain) was carried out in a study of beta chain features in type 1 diabetes. A few counts support this clone. Its antigen is not known. CDR1 is SGDLS and CDR2 is YYNGEE in the germline V gene. This CDR3 is 16 amino acids long. V was shortened by 4 bases and J by 8 bases, with 19 bases between the two germline ends. Purity (above 98%) was reached by all sorted populations. Expressed TCRB transcripts were sequenced because the entire RNA isolate underwent reverse transcription. Using immunoSEQ multiplex PCR, the repertoire was profiled, and TCRdb retains in-frame clones only, with some absent. In the table there are under 300,000 clones, around a quarter of which are singletons. Study-wide results and caveats: All four CD4+ subsets of Type 1 diabetes patients contained TCRB CDR3s that were moderately but significantly shorter.

The material sequenced was central memory CD4+ T cells from blood. This rearrangement joins TRBV9 to TRBJ1-6; the D gene is possibly TRBD1 (5 bases). The sequence was obtained from a man under 40 in good health. CDR3 region: CASSTQASPRDSPLHF. In nucleotides, the CDR3 is TGTGCCAGCAGCACACAGGCTTCGCCGCGAGATTCACCCCTCCACTTT. Using reference TRBV9 and TRBJ1-6 for the parts outside the CDR3, the full variable domain is DSGVTQTPKHLITATGQRVTLRCSPRSGDLSVYWYQQSLDQGLQFLIQYYNGEERAKGNILERFSAQQFPDLHSELNLSSLELGDSALYFCASSTQASPRDSPLHFGNGTRLTVT.